The T cell receptor beta chain described here comes from a study of tumor and adjacent non-tumor tissue in lung cancer. General study results and limits: Normal lung showed higher cumulative top 100 clone frequency than tumor.

The template was RNA from unsorted bulk tissue. Distant lung tissue was collected more than 3 cm away from the tumor edge. CDR3 length: 16 amino acids. In germline, CDR1 is DFQATT, CDR2 SNEGSKA (reference sequence). Three rounds of nested PCR, following a modified ARM-PCR protocol, produced the TCRbeta library. TCRdb re-analysed the multiplex PCR reads in MiXCR, keeping a single row per CDR3 protein. The table lists around 80,000 distinct CDR3 sequences, about four fifths of them singletons. For this clonotype: Antigen: not known. A junction end diverges from the germline sequence, so it may reflect a read error.

The sequenced sample consisted of distant non-tumor lung tissue. This chain connects TRBV20-1 to TRBJ1-5; D possibly corresponds to TRBD1 (5 bases). This TCR was recovered from a man between 60 and 75 years old with non-small cell lung cancer. This CDR3 is CSALPTGRACNQPQHF. The CDR3 nucleotides read TGCAGTGCCCTCCCGACGGGGCGCGCGTGCAACCAGCCCCAGCATTTT.